A selection of T cell receptor beta chains follows, all from one sample in a study of T cell responses to AZD1222 COVID-19 vaccine. Measured with immunoSEQ multiplex PCR; TCRdb has only the in-frame clones, and not every one. This sample carries some 120,000 clones, around 92% of them seen once, and the ten largest clones take 0.85% to 1.3%. The sample was peripheral blood, taken on day 0 of AZD1222 vaccination. The source is an adult in good health. Both conserved end residues are part of each CDR3. A D gene is named only where the DNA matches it firmly. Some rows have no size entry. The others give once, few or many, or a class for an expanded clone.

V	J	D	size	DNA	CDR3
TRBV28	TRBJ1-5	NA	NA	TGTGCCAGCAGTTTAGCGCTCACAGGGCGTCAGCCCCAGCATTTT	CASSLALTGRQPQHF
TRBV5-1	TRBJ2-5	TRBD1	once	TGCGCCAGCAGCTTAGGGACAGGCGAAGAGACCCAGTACTTC	CASSLGTGEETQYF
TRBV27	TRBJ2-7	NA	NA	TGTGCCAGCAGTTTAAGGCCACGTGCCAGGCCGATCTACGAGCAGTACTTC	CASSLRPRARPIYEQYF
TRBV28	TRBJ2-1	TRBD2	NA	TGTGCCAGCAGTCAGCGGGAGGGTCGTTACAATGAGCAGTTCTTC	CASSQREGRYNEQFF
TRBV29-1	TRBJ2-3	TRBD2	NA	TGCAGCGCCACCCCCGGACTAGTCGGCACAGATACGCAGTATTTT	CSATPGLVGTDTQYF
TRBV6-5	TRBJ1-2	NA	NA	TGTGCCAGCAGTCCCTGGGGAGGGCACTATGGCTACACCTTC	CASSPWGGHYGYTF
TRBV20-1	TRBJ2-3	NA	NA	TGCAGTGCTCGGACCGGGGATACGCAGTATTTT	CSARTGDTQYF
TRBV19	TRBJ2-2	NA	NA	TGTGCCAGTAGTAAGGACTATGTGAACACCGGGGAGCTGTTTTTT	CASSKDYVNTGELFF
TRBV19	TRBJ2-1	NA	NA	TGTGCCAGTAAGTCGTTAAGCTCCTACAATGAGCAGTTCTTC	CASKSLSSYNEQFF
TRBV6-2/TRBV6-3	TRBJ1-2	NA	NA	TGTGCCAGCAGCCTGCCGACAGAAACCTATGGCTACACCTTC	CASSLPTETYGYTF
TRBV27	TRBJ2-3	NA	once	TGTGCCAGCAGTTTCCTTCCCCGACAGTCAGCCCAGCTGTATTTT	CASSFLPRQSAQLYF
TRBV7-8	TRBJ1-4	NA	NA	TGTGCCAGCAGCCCCCGTCCGGGTATTTATGAAAAACTGTTTTTT	CASSPRPGIYEKLFF
TRBV6-6	TRBJ2-7	NA	NA	TGTGCCAGCAGCTCTATTGACTACGAGCAGTACTTC	CASSSIDYEQYF
TRBV4-1	TRBJ2-1	TRBD1	NA	TGCGCCAGCAGCCACCCGGGACAGGGATACAATGAGCAGTTCTTC	CASSHPGQGYNEQFF
TRBV30	TRBJ1-1	NA	NA	TGTGCCTGGAGTGTATCAGGGCCCACTGAAGCTTTCTTT	CAWSVSGPTEAFF
TRBV18	TRBJ1-1	NA	NA	TGTGCCAGCTCACCAATAGGGACTGAAGCTTTCTTT	CASSPIGTEAFF
TRBV9	TRBJ2-1	TRBD1	NA	TGTGCCAGCAGCGTAGACAGGGGGCTCAACAATGAGCAGTTCTTC	CASSVDRGLNNEQFF
TRBV19	TRBJ1-6	NA	NA	TGTGCCAGTAGTCCCCTCTTGGACATGCCGCGCCACTTT	CASSPLLDMPRHF
TRBV5-1	TRBJ1-1	NA	NA	TGCGCCAGCAGCTCCAGGGCCGACACTGAAGCTTTCTTT	CASSSRADTEAFF
TRBV13	TRBJ2-7	NA	NA	TGTGCCAGCAGCTTAGATTACGGTCGGTCCTACGAGCAGTACTTC	CASSLDYGRSYEQYF
TRBV28	TRBJ2-7	NA	NA	TGTGCCAGCAGTTCCCCCGGAACGACTCGGGGCGAGCAGTACTTC	CASSSPGTTRGEQYF
TRBV7-3	TRBJ2-1	NA	NA	TGTGCCAGCAGCTATAGCTGGGGGAACTACAATGAGCAGTTCTTC	CASSYSWGNYNEQFF
TRBV3-1/TRBV3-2	TRBJ2-1	NA	NA	TGTGCCAGCAGCCGCGGCGGCTCCTACAATGAGCAGTTCTTC	CASSRGGSYNEQFF
TRBV4-1	TRBJ2-2	NA	NA	TGCGCCAGCAGCCATTACGGACCCGGGGAGCTGTTTTTT	CASSHYGPGELFF
TRBV7-9	TRBJ2-1	TRBD1	NA	TGTGCCAGCAGCCCCCCATACAGGGGTGGCAATGAGCAGTTCTTC	CASSPPYRGGNEQFF
TRBV18	TRBJ1-5	NA	NA	TGTGCCAGCTCACCACGTGGCCAGCCCAGCAATCAGCCCCAGCATTTT	CASSPRGQPSNQPQHF
TRBV28	TRBJ2-6	NA	once	TGTGCCAGCAGTTTAAGGGTCGGGTACTACTCTGGGGCCAACGTCCTGACTTTC	CASSLRVGYYSGANVLTF
TRBV30	TRBJ2-4	NA	NA	TGTGCCTGGAGTGTACAGCTAAACATTCAGTACTTC	CAWSVQLNIQYF
TRBV14	TRBJ1-1	NA	NA	TGTGCCAGCAGCCAAGTAAGGGACACTGAAGCTTTCTTT	CASSQVRDTEAFF
TRBV6-6	TRBJ2-2	TRBD2	NA	TGTGCCAGCAGTCCAAATAGCGGGTGGGCGAACACCGGGGAGCTGTTTTTT	CASSPNSGWANTGELFF
TRBV5-4	TRBJ2-2	TRBD2	NA	TGTGCCAGCAGCTCCGGGACTAGCGGGAGTACCGGGGAGCTGTTTTTT	CASSSGTSGSTGELFF
TRBV5-5	TRBJ1-2	NA	NA	TGTGCCAGCAGCTTGTCCCCGCGGGACAACCTAAACTATGGCTACACCTTC	CASSLSPRDNLNYGYTF
TRBV7-3	TRBJ2-7	NA	NA	TGTGCCAGCAGCCCCCCCTGTGGGAACTCCTACGAGCAGTACTTC	CASSPPCGNSYEQYF
TRBV7-9	TRBJ2-2	NA	NA	TGTGCCAGCAGCTTAGGGGGGGCGGGGAAGACCGGGGAGCTGTTTTTT	CASSLGGAGKTGELFF
TRBV5-1	TRBJ1-2	NA	NA	TGCGCCAGCAGCCCGGGCGAGCCTCACTATGGCTACACCTTC	CASSPGEPHYGYTF
TRBV3-1/TRBV3-2	TRBJ2-1	NA	NA	TGTGCCAGCAGCCAGGACCGACTAGTGCAGTTCTTC	CASSQDRLVQFF
TRBV18	TRBJ2-7	TRBD1	NA	TGTGCCAGCTCACAGGGGGCCCCTGGTAACGAGCAGTACTTC	CASSQGAPGNEQYF
TRBV30	TRBJ2-1	TRBD2	NA	TGTGCCTGGAGTCCTCCCGGACTAGCGGCCAACAATGAGCAGTTCTTC	CAWSPPGLAANNEQFF
TRBV9	TRBJ2-1	TRBD2	NA	TGTGCCAGCAGCCTAGCGGGAGGGCCCGGAAATGAGCAGTTCTTC	CASSLAGGPGNEQFF
TRBV6-5	TRBJ2-7	NA	NA	TGTGCCAGCAGTTACTCAGGGAAGCAGTACTTC	CASSYSGKQYF
TRBV3-1/TRBV3-2	TRBJ1-1	NA	NA	TGTGCCAGCAGCCAAGAGGGCAGGCAAGCTTTCTTT	CASSQEGRQAFF
TRBV27	TRBJ1-2	NA	NA	TGTGCCACCCTCGGTGGGCGCGAGGGGACCTATGGCTACACCTTC	CATLGGREGTYGYTF
TRBV7-9	TRBJ2-5	NA	NA	TGTGCCAGCAGCCAAATCCCCCAAGAGACCCAGTACTTC	CASSQIPQETQYF
TRBV5-1	TRBJ2-7	NA	NA	TGCGCCAGCAGTACCGGGACTCAAAAGGCCCACGAGCAGTACTTC	CASSTGTQKAHEQYF
TRBV30	TRBJ2-7	NA	NA	TGTGCCTGGAGTGTTGTGCAGGGGGAGGATACGGCGCAGTACTTC	CAWSVVQGEDTAQYF
TRBV15	TRBJ1-6	TRBD1	once	TGTGCCACCAGCAGAGAAGGGTACAGGGGTTCACCCCTCCACTTT	CATSREGYRGSPLHF
TRBV5-4	TRBJ1-3	NA	NA	TGTGCCAGCAGCTTGATCTCTGGAAACACCATATATTTT	CASSLISGNTIYF
TRBV2	TRBJ2-1	TRBD2	NA	TGTGCCAGCAGTTTTTTACCCTCGGGACTAGCGGGAGGGGAATACAATGAGCAGTTCTTC	CASSFLPSGLAGGEYNEQFF
TRBV20-1	TRBJ2-5	NA	NA	TGCAGTGCTAGAGCGGAGACCCAGTACTTC	CSARAETQYF
TRBV2	TRBJ1-2	NA	NA	TGTGCCAGCAGTGGGACCATAAACTATGGCTACACCTTC	CASSGTINYGYTF
TRBV11-1	TRBJ1-4	NA	NA	TGTGCCAGCAGCTCCAATGAAAAACTGTTTTTT	CASSSNEKLFF
TRBV7-8	TRBJ1-1	NA	NA	TGTGCCAGCAGCTCCCAGGGAGGGAACACTGAAGCTTTCTTT	CASSSQGGNTEAFF
TRBV5-1	TRBJ2-3	TRBD1	NA	TGCGCCAGCTTCGAGGGGACAGGGACCACAGATACGCAGTATTTT	CASFEGTGTTDTQYF
TRBV18	TRBJ2-1	TRBD2	NA	TGTGCCAGCTCATCACCGGGACTAGCGGGACTCAATGAGCAGTTCTTC	CASSSPGLAGLNEQFF
TRBV4-2	TRBJ1-6	NA	NA	TGTGCCAGCAGCCAAAGAAGAGATTCACCCCTCCACTTT	CASSQRRDSPLHF
TRBV6-1	TRBJ2-7	TRBD1	NA	TGTGCCAGCAGTGACAGGGACAGGGTTTACGAGCAGTACTTC	CASSDRDRVYEQYF
TRBV7-8	TRBJ1-3	TRBD1	NA	TGTGCCAGCAGCCCAGAGGTGACAGGGGGCGGCACCATATATTTT	CASSPEVTGGGTIYF